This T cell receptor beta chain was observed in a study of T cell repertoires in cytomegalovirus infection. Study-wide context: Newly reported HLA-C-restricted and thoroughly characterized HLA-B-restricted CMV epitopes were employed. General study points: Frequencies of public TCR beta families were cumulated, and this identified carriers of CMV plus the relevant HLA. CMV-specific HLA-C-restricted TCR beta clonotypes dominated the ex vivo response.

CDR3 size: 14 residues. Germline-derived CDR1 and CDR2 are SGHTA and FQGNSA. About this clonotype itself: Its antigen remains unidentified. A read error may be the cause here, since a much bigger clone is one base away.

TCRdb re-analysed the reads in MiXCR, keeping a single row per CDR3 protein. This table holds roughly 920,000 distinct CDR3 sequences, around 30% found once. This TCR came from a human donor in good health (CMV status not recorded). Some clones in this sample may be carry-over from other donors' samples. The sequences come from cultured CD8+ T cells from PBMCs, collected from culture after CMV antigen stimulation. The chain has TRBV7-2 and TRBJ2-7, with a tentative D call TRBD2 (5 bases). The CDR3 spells CVSSLGGAPVEQYV. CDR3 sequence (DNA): TGTGTCAGCAGCTTAGGAGGAGCCCCTGTCGAGCAGTACGTC.